This T cell receptor (beta chain) was captured by sequencing in a study of CD8+ T cells in alopecia areata. This clone was found a few times. The germline CDR1 and CDR2 sequences are SNHLY and FYNNEI. V trimming: 6 bases; J trimming: 1 base; junction bases outside the gene matches: 6. The CDR3 spans 17 residues. Extracted RNA was reverse transcribed into cDNA, the sequencing template. Measured with immunoSEQ multiplex PCR; TCRdb has only the in-frame clones, and not every one. The repertoire includes about 200,000 clones, approximately 53% of them detected once, and roughly 5.3% sits in the top ten. The V and J genes are TRBV2 and TRBJ2-2; 12 bases map to TRBD2. The sequencing input was CD8+ T cells sorted from blood. The clonotype originates from a human donor in good health. CDR3 amino acids: CASRERLAGVNTGELFF. The CDR3 DNA reads as TGTGCCAGCAGGGAAAGACTAGCGGGGGTGAACACCGGGGAGCTGTTTTTT.